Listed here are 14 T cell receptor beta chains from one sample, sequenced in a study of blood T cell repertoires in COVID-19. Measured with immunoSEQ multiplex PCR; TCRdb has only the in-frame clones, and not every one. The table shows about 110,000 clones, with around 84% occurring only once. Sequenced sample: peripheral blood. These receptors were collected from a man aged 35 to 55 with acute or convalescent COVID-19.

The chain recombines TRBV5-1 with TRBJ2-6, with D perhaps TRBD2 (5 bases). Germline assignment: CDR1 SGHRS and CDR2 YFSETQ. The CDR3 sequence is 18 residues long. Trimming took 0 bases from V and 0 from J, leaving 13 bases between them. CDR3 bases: TGCGCCAGCAGCTTGGGTGGGCCCAGCGGCTCTGGGGCCAACGTCCTGACTTTC. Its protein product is CASSLGGPSGSGANVLTF.

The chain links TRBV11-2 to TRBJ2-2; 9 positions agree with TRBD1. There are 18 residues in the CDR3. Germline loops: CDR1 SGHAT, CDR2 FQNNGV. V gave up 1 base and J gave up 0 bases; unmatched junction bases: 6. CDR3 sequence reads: CASSLVTGGMSNTGELFF. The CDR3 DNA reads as TGTGCCAGCAGCTTAGTGACAGGGGGGATGTCGAACACCGGGGAGCTGTTTTTT.

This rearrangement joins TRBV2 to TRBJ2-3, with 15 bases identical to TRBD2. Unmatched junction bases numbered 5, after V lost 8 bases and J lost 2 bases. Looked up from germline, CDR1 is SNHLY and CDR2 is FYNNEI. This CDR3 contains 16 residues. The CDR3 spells CASRGLAGGITDTQYF. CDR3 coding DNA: TGTGCCAGCCGAGGACTAGCGGGGGGGATCACAGATACGCAGTATTTT.

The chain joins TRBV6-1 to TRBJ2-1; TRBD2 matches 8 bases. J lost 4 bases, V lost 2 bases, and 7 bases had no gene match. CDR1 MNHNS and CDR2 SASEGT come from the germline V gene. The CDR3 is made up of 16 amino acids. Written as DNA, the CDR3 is TGTGCCAGCAGTGAATTTATGGGCGGGAGGTACAATGAGCAGTTCTTC. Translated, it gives CASSEFMGGRYNEQFF.

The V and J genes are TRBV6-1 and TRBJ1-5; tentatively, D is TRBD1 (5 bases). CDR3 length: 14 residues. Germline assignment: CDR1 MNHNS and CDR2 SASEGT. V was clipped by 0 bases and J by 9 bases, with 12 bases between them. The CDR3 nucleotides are TGTGCCAGCAGTGAAGCAGCAGGGAATGGGCCCCAGCATTTT. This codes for CASSEAAGNGPQHF.

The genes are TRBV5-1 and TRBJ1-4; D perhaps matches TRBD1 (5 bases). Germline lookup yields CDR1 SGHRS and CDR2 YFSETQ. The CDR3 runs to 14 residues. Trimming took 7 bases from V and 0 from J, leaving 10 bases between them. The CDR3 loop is CASRGATTNEKLFF. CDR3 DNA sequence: TGCGCCAGCCGCGGGGCGACAACTAATGAAAAACTGTTTTTT. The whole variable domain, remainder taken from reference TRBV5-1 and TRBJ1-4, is KAGVTQTPRYLIKTRGQQVTLSCSPISGHRSVSWYQQTPGQGLQFLFEYFSETQRNKGNFPGRFSGRQFSNSRSEMNVSTLELGDSALYLCASRGATTNEKLFFGSGTQLSVL.

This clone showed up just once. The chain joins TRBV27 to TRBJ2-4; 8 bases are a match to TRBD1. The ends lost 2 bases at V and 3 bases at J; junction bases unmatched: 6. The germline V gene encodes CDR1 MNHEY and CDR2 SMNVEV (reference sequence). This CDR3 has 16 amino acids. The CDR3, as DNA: TGTGCCAGCAGTTTACTTTCCACAGGGGGCAAAAACATTCAGTACTTC. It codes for CASSLLSTGGKNIQYF.

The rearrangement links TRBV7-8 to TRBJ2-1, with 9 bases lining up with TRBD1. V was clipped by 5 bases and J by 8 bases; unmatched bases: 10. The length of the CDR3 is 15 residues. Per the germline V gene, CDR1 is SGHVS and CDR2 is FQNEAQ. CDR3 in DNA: TGTGCCAGCAGCCCCTCGGGACAGGGCCTTGATGAGCAGTTCTTC. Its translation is CASSPSGQGLDEQFF.

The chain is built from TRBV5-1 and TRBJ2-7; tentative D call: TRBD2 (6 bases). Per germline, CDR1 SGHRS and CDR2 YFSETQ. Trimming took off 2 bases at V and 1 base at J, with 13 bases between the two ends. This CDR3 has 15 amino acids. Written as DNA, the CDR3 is TGCGCCAGCAGCTTTTTAGGGGACTCTTCCTACGAGCAGTACTTC. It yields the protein CASSFLGDSSYEQYF.

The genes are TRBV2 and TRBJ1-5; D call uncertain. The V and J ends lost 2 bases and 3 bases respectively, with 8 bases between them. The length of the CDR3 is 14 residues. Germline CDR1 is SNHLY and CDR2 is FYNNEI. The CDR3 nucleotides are TGTGCCAGCAGTGAATCGAGAATCAATCAGCCCCAGCATTTT. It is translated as CASSESRINQPQHF.

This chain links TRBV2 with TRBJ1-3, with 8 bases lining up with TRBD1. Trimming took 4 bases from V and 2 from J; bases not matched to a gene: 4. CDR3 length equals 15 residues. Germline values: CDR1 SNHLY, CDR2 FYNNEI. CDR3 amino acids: CASSGTGGAGNTIYF. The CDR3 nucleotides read TGTGCCAGCAGTGGCACAGGGGGGGCTGGAAACACCATATATTTT.

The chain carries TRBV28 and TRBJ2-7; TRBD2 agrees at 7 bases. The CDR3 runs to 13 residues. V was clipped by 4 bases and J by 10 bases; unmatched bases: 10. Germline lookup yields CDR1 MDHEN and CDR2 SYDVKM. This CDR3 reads CASSSSGIWIQYF. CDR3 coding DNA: TGTGCCAGCAGTTCGAGCGGGATATGGATACAGTACTTC.

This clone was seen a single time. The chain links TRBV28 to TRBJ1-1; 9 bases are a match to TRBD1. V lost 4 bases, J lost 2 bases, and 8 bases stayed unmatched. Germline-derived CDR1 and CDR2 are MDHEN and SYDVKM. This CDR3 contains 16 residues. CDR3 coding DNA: TGTGCCAGCAGTTCCCCCGGGACAGGGATCAACACTGAAGCTTTCTTT. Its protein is CASSSPGTGINTEAFF.

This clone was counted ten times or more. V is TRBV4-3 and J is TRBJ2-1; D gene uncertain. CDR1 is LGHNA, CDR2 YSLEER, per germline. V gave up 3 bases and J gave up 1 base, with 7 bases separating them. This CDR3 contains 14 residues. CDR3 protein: CASSHQESYNEQFF. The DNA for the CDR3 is TGCGCCAGCAGCCACCAGGAATCCTACAATGAGCAGTTCTTC.